This T cell receptor beta chain was found in a study of blood T cell repertoires in COVID-19. As originally analysed: Reference gene primer amplification yielded estimated nucleated cell counts. TCRdb keeps only in-frame clones here, not all; method: immunoSEQ multiplex PCR. V and J calls and clone size are as listed in that table; D and trimming were resolved from the DNA. The table records around 200,000 clones, approximately 75% of them present only once. The study counted Cohort 3 donors as recovered given two negative PCRs, clearance, or symptom resolution. Per germline, CDR1 LNHDA and CDR2 SQIVND (reference sequence). V was shortened by 4 bases and J by 2 bases, with 14 bases between the two germline ends. The CDR3 loop spans 16 amino acids.

This receptor was identified in a man aged 40-49 years who had recovered from COVID-19. The chain recombines TRBV19 with TRBJ2-2; no reliable D call. The sample taken for sequencing was PBMCs or T cells enriched from blood (not recorded which). Here the CDR3 DNA reads TGTGCCAGTAGTACTTCACAGATACGAAACACCGGGGAGCTGTTTTTT. Amino acids: CASSTSQIRNTGELFF.